This TCR beta chain was documented in a study of OX40 agonist ivuxolimab in advanced cancers. The overall study: Three patients got partial responses; one had hepatocellular carcinoma and two had cutaneous melanoma.

In the case of this clone: What it binds is unknown.

TCRdb's table, derived via immunoSEQ multiplex PCR, lists solely in-frame clones and lacks some. This sample yields 100,000 or so clones, of which 80% to 90% are seen a single time; about 0.3% belongs to the top ten. Study-level points and caveats: No antigen was identified for the clonally expanded peripheral T cells. CD4+ and CD8+ T cells in blood underwent clonal expansion by week 6 at 0.1 to 3.0 mg/kg.

Germline loops: CDR1 MRHNA, CDR2 SNTAGT. The CDR3 is 13 amino acids. Trimming stripped 2 bases from V and 3 bases from J, with 6 bases between. V is TRBV6-4 and J is TRBJ2-3, with D perhaps TRBD1 (6 bases). The sequence derives from an adult with an advanced solid tumor such as melanoma, head and neck, liver or kidney cancer. Sequences were derived from CD4+ or CD8+ T cells sorted from blood, sampled in a trial of the OX40 agonist ivuxolimab. The CDR3 coding sequence is TGTGCCAGCAGTGACAGGGGGACAGATACGCAGTATTTT. Its protein product is CASSDRGTDTQYF.